The 6 T cell receptor beta chains below were found in one sample sequenced in a study of blood T cell repertoires in COVID-19. Clones were read by immunoSEQ multiplex PCR, and TCRdb kept only the in-frame ones, dropping some. The repertoire holds fewer than 80,000 clones, with 88% as singletons. The sequenced sample was peripheral blood. The receptors were sampled from a human donor in a cohort sampled during active COVID-19.

This clone was seen only once. This CDR3 is CASAVQWEQFF. The CDR3 region has the DNA TGTGCCAGTGCGGTACAATGGGAGCAGTTCTTC. The rearrangement uses TRBV28 and TRBJ2-1; D not resolved. V was cut by 9 bases and J by 10 bases, with 13 bases left in between. Germline V gives CDR1 MDHEN, CDR2 SYDVKM. This CDR3 has 11 amino acids.

This chain connects TRBV9 to TRBJ2-2; perhaps TRBD1 as D (6 bases). This CDR3 has 16 residues. Germline CDR1 reads SGDLS; CDR2 reads YYNGEE. V shed 2 bases and J shed 2 bases, with 13 bases lying between them. The CDR3 DNA follows: TGTGCCAGCAGCGTGACAGGAGGCGTCAACACCGGGGAGCTGTTTTTT. Its translation: CASSVTGGVNTGELFF. The full variable domain, its missing parts supplied by reference TRBV9 and TRBJ2-2, is DSGVTQTPKHLITATGQRVTLRCSPRSGDLSVYWYQQSLDQGLQFLIQYYNGEERAKGNILERFSAQQFPDLHSELNLSSLELGDSALYFCASSVTGGVNTGELFFGEGSRLTVL.

The chain has TRBV18 and TRBJ2-5; no clear D. Germline V lookup: CDR1 KGHSH, CDR2 LQKENI. The CDR3 runs 13 residues. V lost 6 bases, J lost 2 bases, and 10 bases lay in between. CDR3 nucleotides: TGTGCCAGCTCCCCATATCTTCAAGAGACCCAGTACTTC. Encoded protein: CASSPYLQETQYF.

V gene TRBV4-1 combines with J gene TRBJ1-5; D not resolved. CDR1 is MGHRA, CDR2 YSYEKL, per germline. CDR3 length: 13 residues. Trimming took off 0 bases at V and 7 bases at J, with 7 bases between the two ends. CDR3 sequence (DNA): TGCGCCAGCAGCCAAGAGGGGAGACAGCCCCAGCATTTT. Its translation: CASSQEGRQPQHF.

CDR3 region: CASSPPGRSNTGELFF. CDR3 in DNA: TGCGCCAGCAGCCCACCAGGGCGCAGTAACACCGGGGAGCTGTTTTTT. The V and J genes are TRBV5-1 and TRBJ2-2, with D perhaps TRBD1 (5 bases). The CDR3 is made up of 16 amino acids. Per the germline V gene, CDR1 is SGHRS and CDR2 is YFSETQ. Trimming cost V 4 bases and J 2 bases, with 15 bases left between them.

V and J are TRBV23-1 and TRBJ1-1; D might be TRBD1 (6 bases). TRBV23-1 is annotated as an ORF whose role is uncertain. With 1 base removed from V and 7 bases from J, the gap between germline ends came to 16 bases. The CDR3 contains 15 residues. CDR3 loop: CASSQWGTPKDEAFF. As DNA, the CDR3 is TGCGCCAGCAGTCAATGGGGGACACCTAAAGATGAAGCTTTCTTT.